The sequence of this T cell receptor beta chain was determined in a study of blood T cell repertoires in COVID-19. Study information: The study drew acute and convalescent COVID-19 samples from the United States, Italy and Spain.

Germline V gene sequence: CDR1 SGHTA, CDR2 FQGNSA. V lost 0 bases, J lost 0 bases, and 9 bases lay in between. This CDR3 spans 16 amino acids. Per the original data handling: Amplifying reference gene primers gave estimates of nucleated cell counts. The repertoire was sequenced with immunoSEQ multiplex PCR; TCRdb's copy has only in-frame clones and lacks some. V, J and clone size derive from that table, while D and trimming were established from the DNA sequence. Of just under 150,000 clones in the sample, 87% were seen once. The rearrangement uses TRBV7-2 and TRBJ1-5; the D gene is possibly TRBD1 (5 bases). The receptor's source is a man in his forties or fifties who had recovered from COVID-19. The sample consisted of peripheral blood. CDR3 DNA: TGTGCCAGCAGCTTAGCAATGGGGGGTAGCAATCAGCCCCAGCATTTT. Translating gives CASSLAMGGSNQPQHF.